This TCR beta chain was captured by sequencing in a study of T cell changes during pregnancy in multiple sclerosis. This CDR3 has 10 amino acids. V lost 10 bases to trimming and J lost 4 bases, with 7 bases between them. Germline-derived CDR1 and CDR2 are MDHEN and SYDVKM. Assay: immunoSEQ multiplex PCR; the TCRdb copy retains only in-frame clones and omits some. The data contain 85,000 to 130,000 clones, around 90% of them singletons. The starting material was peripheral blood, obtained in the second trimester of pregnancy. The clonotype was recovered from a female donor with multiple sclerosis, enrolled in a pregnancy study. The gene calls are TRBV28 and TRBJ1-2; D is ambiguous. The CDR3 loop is CATGAYGYTF. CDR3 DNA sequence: TGTGCCACGGGAGCCTATGGCTACACCTTC.